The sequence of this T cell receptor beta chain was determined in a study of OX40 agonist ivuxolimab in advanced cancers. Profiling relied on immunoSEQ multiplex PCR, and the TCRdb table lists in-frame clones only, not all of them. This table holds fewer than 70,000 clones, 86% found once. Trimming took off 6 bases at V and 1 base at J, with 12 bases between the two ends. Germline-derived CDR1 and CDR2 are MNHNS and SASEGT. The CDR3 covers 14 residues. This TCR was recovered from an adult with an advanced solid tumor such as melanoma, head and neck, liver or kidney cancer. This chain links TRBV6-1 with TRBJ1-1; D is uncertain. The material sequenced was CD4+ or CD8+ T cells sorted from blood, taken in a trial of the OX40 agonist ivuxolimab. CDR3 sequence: CASSRRGGNTEAFF. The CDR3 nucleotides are TGTGCCAGCAGCCGGAGAGGTGGGAACACTGAAGCTTTCTTT.